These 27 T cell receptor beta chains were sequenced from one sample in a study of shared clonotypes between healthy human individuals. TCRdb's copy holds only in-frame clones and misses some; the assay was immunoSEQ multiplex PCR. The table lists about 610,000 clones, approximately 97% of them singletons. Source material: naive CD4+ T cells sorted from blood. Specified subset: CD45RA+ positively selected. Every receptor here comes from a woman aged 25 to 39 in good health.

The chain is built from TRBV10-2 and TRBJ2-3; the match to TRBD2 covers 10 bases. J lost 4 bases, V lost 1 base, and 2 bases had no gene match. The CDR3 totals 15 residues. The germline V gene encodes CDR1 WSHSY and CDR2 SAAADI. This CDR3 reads CASSEWTSGADTQYF. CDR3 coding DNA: TGCGCCAGCAGTGAGTGGACTAGCGGTGCAGATACGCAGTATTTT.

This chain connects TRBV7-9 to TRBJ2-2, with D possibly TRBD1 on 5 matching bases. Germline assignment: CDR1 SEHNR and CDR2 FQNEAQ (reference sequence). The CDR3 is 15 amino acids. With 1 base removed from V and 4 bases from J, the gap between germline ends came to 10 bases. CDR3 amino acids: CASSLVVGPTGELFF. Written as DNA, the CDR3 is TGTGCCAGCAGCTTAGTTGTGGGGCCCACCGGGGAGCTGTTTTTT.

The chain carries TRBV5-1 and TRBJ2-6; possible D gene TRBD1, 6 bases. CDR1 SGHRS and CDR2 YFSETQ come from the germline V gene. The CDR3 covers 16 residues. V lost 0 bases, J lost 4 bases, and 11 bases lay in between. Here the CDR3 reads CASSLVSGVGANVLTF. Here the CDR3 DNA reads TGCGCCAGCAGCTTGGTGTCAGGGGTCGGGGCCAACGTCCTGACTTTC.

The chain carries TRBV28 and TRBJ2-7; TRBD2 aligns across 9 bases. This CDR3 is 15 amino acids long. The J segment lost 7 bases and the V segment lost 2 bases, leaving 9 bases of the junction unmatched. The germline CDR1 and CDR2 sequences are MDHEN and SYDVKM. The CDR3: CASSLIAAGGREQYF. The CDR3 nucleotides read TGTGCCAGCAGTTTAATCGCGGCGGGAGGGCGGGAGCAGTACTTC.

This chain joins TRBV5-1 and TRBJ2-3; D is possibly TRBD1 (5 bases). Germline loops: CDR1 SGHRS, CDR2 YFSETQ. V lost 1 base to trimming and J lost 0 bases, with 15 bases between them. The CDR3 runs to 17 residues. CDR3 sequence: CASSLPPTGPSTDTQYF. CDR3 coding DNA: TGCGCCAGCAGCTTGCCCCCAACAGGTCCTAGCACAGATACGCAGTATTTT.

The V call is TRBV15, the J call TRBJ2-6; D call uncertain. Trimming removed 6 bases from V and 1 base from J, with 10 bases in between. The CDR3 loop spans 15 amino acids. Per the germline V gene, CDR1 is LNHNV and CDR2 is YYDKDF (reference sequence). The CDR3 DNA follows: TGTGCCACCAGTCTTATTTTTTCTGGGGCCAACGTCCTGACTTTC. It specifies CATSLIFSGANVLTF.

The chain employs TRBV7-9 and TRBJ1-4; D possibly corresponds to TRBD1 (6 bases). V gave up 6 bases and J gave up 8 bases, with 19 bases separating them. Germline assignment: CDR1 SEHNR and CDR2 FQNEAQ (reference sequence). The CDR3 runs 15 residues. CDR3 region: CASSPAGHLGEKLFF. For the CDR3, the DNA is TGTGCCAGCAGTCCTGCGGGACACCTTGGGGAAAAACTGTTTTTT.

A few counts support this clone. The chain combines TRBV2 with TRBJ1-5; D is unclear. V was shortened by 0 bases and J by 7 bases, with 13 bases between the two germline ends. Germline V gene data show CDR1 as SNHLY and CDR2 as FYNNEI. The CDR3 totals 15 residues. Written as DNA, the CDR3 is TGTGCCAGCAGTGAAGCATCACCGAGGCTACAGCCCCAGCATTTT. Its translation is CASSEASPRLQPQHF.

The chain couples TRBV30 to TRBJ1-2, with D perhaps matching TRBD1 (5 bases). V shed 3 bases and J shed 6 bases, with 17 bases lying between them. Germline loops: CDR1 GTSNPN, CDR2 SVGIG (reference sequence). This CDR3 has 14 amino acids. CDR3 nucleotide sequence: TGTGCCTGGAGGACACGGAGGGGAATGGATGGCTACACCTTC. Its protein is CAWRTRRGMDGYTF. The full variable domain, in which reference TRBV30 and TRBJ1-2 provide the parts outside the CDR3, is SQTIHQWPATLVQPVGSPLSLECTVEGTSNPNLYWYRQAAGRGLQLLFYSVGIGQISSEVPQNLSASRPQDRQFILSSKKLLLSDSGFYLCAWRTRRGMDGYTFGSGTRLTVV.

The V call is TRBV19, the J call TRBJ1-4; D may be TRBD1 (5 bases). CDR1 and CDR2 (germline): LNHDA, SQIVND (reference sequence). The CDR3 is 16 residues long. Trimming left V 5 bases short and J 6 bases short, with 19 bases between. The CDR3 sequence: CASSPKAAGLHEKLFF. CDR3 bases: TGTGCCAGTAGTCCTAAAGCGGCAGGGCTTCATGAAAAACTGTTTTTT.

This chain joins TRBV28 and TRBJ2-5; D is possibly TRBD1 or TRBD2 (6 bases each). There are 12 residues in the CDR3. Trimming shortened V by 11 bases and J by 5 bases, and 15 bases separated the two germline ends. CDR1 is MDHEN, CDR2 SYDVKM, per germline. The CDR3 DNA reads TGTGCCTCCCGGAGGGGGATGGAGACCCAGTACTTC. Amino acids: CASRRGMETQYF.

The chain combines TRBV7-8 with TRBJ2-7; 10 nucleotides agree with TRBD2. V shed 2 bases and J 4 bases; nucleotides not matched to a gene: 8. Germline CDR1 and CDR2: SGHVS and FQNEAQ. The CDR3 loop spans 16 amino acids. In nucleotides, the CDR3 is TGTGCCAGCAGCTTATTTCGGCTAGCGGGAGCATACGAGCAGTACTTC. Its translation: CASSLFRLAGAYEQYF.

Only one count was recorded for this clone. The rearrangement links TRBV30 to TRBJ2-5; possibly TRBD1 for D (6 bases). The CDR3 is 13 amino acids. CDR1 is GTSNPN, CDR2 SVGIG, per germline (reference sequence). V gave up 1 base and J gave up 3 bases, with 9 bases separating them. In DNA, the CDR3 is TGTGCCTGGAGTGGCCAGGGGAAAGAGACCCAGTACTTC. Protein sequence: CAWSGQGKETQYF.

CDR3 residues: CASTRVDRYNEQFF. For the CDR3, the DNA is TGTGCCAGCACCCGGGTAGATAGGTACAATGAGCAGTTCTTC. The J gene is TRBJ2-1, the V gene TRBV28; D not certain. The germline CDR1 and CDR2 sequences are MDHEN and SYDVKM. CDR3 length: 14 residues. V lost 7 bases and J lost 4, with 14 bases in between.

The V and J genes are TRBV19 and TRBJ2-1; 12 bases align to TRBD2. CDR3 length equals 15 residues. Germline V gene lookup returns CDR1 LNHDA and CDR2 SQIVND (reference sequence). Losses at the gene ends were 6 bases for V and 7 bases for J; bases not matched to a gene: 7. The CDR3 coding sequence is TGTGCCAGTAGCCTACTAGCGGGAGGTCGGAATGAGCAGTTCTTC. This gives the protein CASSLLAGGRNEQFF.

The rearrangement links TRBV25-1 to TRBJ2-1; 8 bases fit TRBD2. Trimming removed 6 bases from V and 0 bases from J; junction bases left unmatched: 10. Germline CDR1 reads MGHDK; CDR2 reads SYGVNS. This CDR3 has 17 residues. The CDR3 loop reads CASRRSSGIRSYNEQFF. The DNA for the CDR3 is TGTGCCAGCAGGAGGAGTAGCGGGATACGCTCCTACAATGAGCAGTTCTTC.

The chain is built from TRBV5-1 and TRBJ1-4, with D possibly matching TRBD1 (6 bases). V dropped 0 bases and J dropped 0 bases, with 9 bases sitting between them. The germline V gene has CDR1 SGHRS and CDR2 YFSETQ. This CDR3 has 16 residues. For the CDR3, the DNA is TGCGCCAGCAGCTTGGCCGGGACAACAACTAATGAAAAACTGTTTTTT. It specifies CASSLAGTTTNEKLFF.

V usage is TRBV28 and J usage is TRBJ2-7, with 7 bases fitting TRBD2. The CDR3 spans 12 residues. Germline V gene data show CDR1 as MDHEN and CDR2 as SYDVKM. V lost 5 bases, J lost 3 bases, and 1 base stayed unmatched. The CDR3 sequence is CASSVAGYEQYF. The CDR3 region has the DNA TGTGCCAGCAGTGTAGCGGGCTACGAGCAGTACTTC.

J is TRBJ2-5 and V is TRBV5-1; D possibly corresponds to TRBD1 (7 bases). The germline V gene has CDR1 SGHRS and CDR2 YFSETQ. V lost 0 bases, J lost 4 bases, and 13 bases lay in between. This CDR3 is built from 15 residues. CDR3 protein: CASSLDGGGRETQYF. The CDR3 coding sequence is TGCGCCAGCAGCTTGGATGGAGGGGGCAGAGAGACCCAGTACTTC. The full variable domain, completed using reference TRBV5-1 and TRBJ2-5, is KAGVTQTPRYLIKTRGQQVTLSCSPISGHRSVSWYQQTPGQGLQFLFEYFSETQRNKGNFPGRFSGRQFSNSRSEMNVSTLELGDSALYLCASSLDGGGRETQYFGPGTRLLVL.

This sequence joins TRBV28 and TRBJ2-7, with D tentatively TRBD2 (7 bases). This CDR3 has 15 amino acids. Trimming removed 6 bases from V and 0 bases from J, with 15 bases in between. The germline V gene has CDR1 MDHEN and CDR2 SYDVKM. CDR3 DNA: TGTGCCAGCAGGAACGGGGGGCGGATCTCCTACGAGCAGTACTTC. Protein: CASRNGGRISYEQYF.

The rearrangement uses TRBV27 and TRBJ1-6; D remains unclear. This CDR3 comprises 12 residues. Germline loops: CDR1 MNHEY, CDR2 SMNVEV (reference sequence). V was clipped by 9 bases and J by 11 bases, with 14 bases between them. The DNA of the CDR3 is TGTGCCAGTAACAACGCCGGAGCACCCCTCCACTTT. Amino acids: CASNNAGAPLHF.

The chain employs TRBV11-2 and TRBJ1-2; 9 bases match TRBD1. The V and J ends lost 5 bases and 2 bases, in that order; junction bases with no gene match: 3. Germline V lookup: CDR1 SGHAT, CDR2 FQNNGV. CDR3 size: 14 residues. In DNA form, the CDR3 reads TGTGCCAGCAGCGGACAGGGGCGAAACTATGGCTACACCTTC. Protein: CASSGQGRNYGYTF.

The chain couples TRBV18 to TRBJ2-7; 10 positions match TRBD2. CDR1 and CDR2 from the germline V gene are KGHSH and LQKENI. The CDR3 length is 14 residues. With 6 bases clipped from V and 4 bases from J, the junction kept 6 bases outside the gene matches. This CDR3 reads CASSLAGEIYEQYF. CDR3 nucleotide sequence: TGTGCCAGCTCCCTAGCGGGAGAGATATACGAGCAGTACTTC.

DNA for the CDR3: TGTGCCAGCAGCTGGATGACAGTTGGCTCACCCCTCCACTTT. It translates to CASSWMTVGSPLHF. This chain links TRBV5-6 with TRBJ1-6; D might be TRBD1 (5 bases). The CDR3 length is 14 residues. Looked up from germline, CDR1 is SGHDT and CDR2 is YYEEEE. V shed 3 bases and J shed 10 bases, with 14 bases lying between them.

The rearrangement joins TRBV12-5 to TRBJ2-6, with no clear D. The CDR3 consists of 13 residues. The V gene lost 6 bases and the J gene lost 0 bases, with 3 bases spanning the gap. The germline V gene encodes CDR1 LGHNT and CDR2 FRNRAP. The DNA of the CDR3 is TGTGCTAGTGGGACCTCTGGGGCCAACGTCCTGACTTTC. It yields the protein CASGTSGANVLTF.

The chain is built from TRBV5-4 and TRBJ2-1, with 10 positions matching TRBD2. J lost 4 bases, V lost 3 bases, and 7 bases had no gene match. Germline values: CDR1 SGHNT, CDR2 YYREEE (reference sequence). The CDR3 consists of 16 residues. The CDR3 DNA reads TGTGCCAGCAGCTCTCTTACTAGCGGGATTTACAATGAGCAGTTCTTC. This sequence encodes CASSSLTSGIYNEQFF.

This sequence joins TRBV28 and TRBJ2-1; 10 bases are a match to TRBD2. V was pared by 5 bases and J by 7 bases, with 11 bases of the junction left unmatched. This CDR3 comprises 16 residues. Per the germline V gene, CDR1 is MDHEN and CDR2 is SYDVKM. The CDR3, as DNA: TGTGCCAGCAGTCCCCCCGGGCCTAGCGGGAGTAATGAGCAGTTCTTC. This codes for CASSPPGPSGSNEQFF.